This is a list of T cell receptor beta chains from one sample in a study of T cell responses to AZD1222 COVID-19 vaccine. Here immunoSEQ multiplex PCR was the method, and the copy in TCRdb shows in-frame clones only, minus some. This table has 140,000 or so clones, roughly nine tenths appearing once. Sequencing used peripheral blood, obtained on day 0 of AZD1222 vaccination. These TCRs come from an adult in good health. Both conserved end residues are part of each CDR3. Fields, in order: V gene, J gene, D gene, clone size, CDR3 DNA, CDR3 protein. D genes are given only for firm matches. Expanded clones are given a class, and other clones once, few, many or no size at all.

V gene: TRBV7-2
J gene: TRBJ2-7
D gene: NA
clone size: NA
CDR3 DNA: TGTGCCAGCAGCCGAGGAGAAGTCTACGAGCAGTACTTC
CDR3 protein: CASSRGEVYEQYF

V gene: TRBV18
J gene: TRBJ1-1
D gene: NA
clone size: NA
CDR3 DNA: TGTGCCAGCTCACCGGGGCAGAACACTGAAGCTTTCTTT
CDR3 protein: CASSPGQNTEAFF

V gene: TRBV7-9
J gene: TRBJ1-1
D gene: TRBD1
clone size: NA
CDR3 DNA: TGTGCCAGCAGCCAAGGACAGGGGAACACTGAAGCTTTCTTT
CDR3 protein: CASSQGQGNTEAFF

V gene: TRBV6-5
J gene: TRBJ2-2
D gene: NA
clone size: NA
CDR3 DNA: TGTGCCAGCAGTTACTTCGCCGGGGAGCTGTTTTTT
CDR3 protein: CASSYFAGELFF

V gene: TRBV3-1/TRBV3-2
J gene: TRBJ1-1
D gene: NA
clone size: NA
CDR3 DNA: TGTGCCAGCAGCCAAATTGCGCGAAACACTAACACTGAAGCTTTCTTT
CDR3 protein: CASSQIARNTNTEAFF

V gene: TRBV27
J gene: TRBJ2-7
D gene: TRBD1
clone size: once
CDR3 DNA: TGTGCCAGCAGTAGGACAGGGGCCTACGAGCAGTACTTC
CDR3 protein: CASSRTGAYEQYF

V gene: TRBV18
J gene: TRBJ1-2
D gene: NA
clone size: NA
CDR3 DNA: TGTGCCAGCTCACCGCTCCCTCCAACGGGTGGCTACACCTTC
CDR3 protein: CASSPLPPTGGYTF

V gene: TRBV25-1
J gene: TRBJ2-3
D gene: NA
clone size: NA
CDR3 DNA: TGTGCCAGCAGTGATTTCGGGAGTCCCACAGATACGCAGTATTTT
CDR3 protein: CASSDFGSPTDTQYF

V gene: TRBV11-2
J gene: TRBJ2-7
D gene: NA
clone size: NA
CDR3 DNA: TGTGCCAGCAGCCTGGGAGCTGGAGAAATTGACTACGAGCAGTACTTC
CDR3 protein: CASSLGAGEIDYEQYF

V gene: TRBV28
J gene: TRBJ1-6
D gene: NA
clone size: NA
CDR3 DNA: TGTGCCAGCAGTTTTAATAATTCACCCCTCCACTTT
CDR3 protein: CASSFNNSPLHF

V gene: TRBV5-1
J gene: TRBJ2-1
D gene: NA
clone size: NA
CDR3 DNA: TGCGCCAGCAGCCCTGTCCGCTCCTACAATGAGCAGTTCTTC
CDR3 protein: CASSPVRSYNEQFF

V gene: TRBV7-3
J gene: TRBJ1-1
D gene: TRBD1
clone size: once
CDR3 DNA: TGTGCCAGCAGCTCGACAGGGGTCACTGAAGCTTTCTTT
CDR3 protein: CASSSTGVTEAFF

V gene: TRBV7-2
J gene: TRBJ2-3
D gene: TRBD2
clone size: NA
CDR3 DNA: TGTGCCAGCAGCTCGGGACTAGCGGGGGGGCTGAATACGCAGTATTTT
CDR3 protein: CASSSGLAGGLNTQYF

V gene: TRBV30
J gene: TRBJ2-5
D gene: NA
clone size: NA
CDR3 DNA: TGTGCCTGCCAAAGGTCGGCACTTCAAGAGACCCAGTACTTC
CDR3 protein: CACQRSALQETQYF

V gene: TRBV24-1
J gene: TRBJ2-1
D gene: NA
clone size: NA
CDR3 DNA: TGTGCCACCTCCGGGGCCCACTCTAGCTCCTACAATGAGCAGTTCTTC
CDR3 protein: CATSGAHSSSYNEQFF

V gene: TRBV20-1
J gene: TRBJ1-1
D gene: NA
clone size: NA
CDR3 DNA: TGCAGTGGGGAAAGGGCGGATGAAGCTTTCTTT
CDR3 protein: CSGERADEAFF

V gene: TRBV9
J gene: TRBJ2-7
D gene: NA
clone size: NA
CDR3 DNA: TGTGCCAGCAGCGATGGACTAAGCGAGCAGTACTTC
CDR3 protein: CASSDGLSEQYF

V gene: TRBV19
J gene: TRBJ2-1
D gene: TRBD2
clone size: NA
CDR3 DNA: TGTGCCAGTAGGAACCTAGCGGGAGGGGAAAATGAGCAGTTCTTC
CDR3 protein: CASRNLAGGENEQFF

V gene: TRBV5-1
J gene: TRBJ1-1
D gene: NA
clone size: NA
CDR3 DNA: TGCGCCAGCAAAGGGCACCGGAACACTGAAGCTTTCTTT
CDR3 protein: CASKGHRNTEAFF

V gene: TRBV4-2
J gene: TRBJ1-5
D gene: NA
clone size: NA
CDR3 DNA: TGTGCCAGCAACCAGGATGGCAATCAGCCCCAGCATTTT
CDR3 protein: CASNQDGNQPQHF

V gene: TRBV7-9
J gene: TRBJ1-1
D gene: NA
clone size: NA
CDR3 DNA: TGTGCCAGCGGGACCTCAAGGAACACTGAAGCTTTCTTT
CDR3 protein: CASGTSRNTEAFF

V gene: TRBV5-5
J gene: TRBJ2-7
D gene: NA
clone size: once
CDR3 DNA: TGTGCCAGCAGCTTGGTACGGGGTAAATACGAGCAGTACTTC
CDR3 protein: CASSLVRGKYEQYF

V gene: TRBV7-2
J gene: TRBJ2-3
D gene: TRBD2
clone size: NA
CDR3 DNA: TGTGCCAGCAGCTTAGTTCCGGTAGCGGGGAGCACAGATACGCAGTATTTT
CDR3 protein: CASSLVPVAGSTDTQYF

V gene: TRBV19
J gene: TRBJ1-2
D gene: TRBD1
clone size: NA
CDR3 DNA: TGTGCCAGTAGTTTCCCTGTGGCAGGGGGCGCGGATGGCTACACCTTC
CDR3 protein: CASSFPVAGGADGYTF

V gene: TRBV14
J gene: TRBJ2-3
D gene: NA
clone size: NA
CDR3 DNA: TGTGCCAGCAGCCATAGGCTCTCGCACTCAGATACGCAGTATTTT
CDR3 protein: CASSHRLSHSDTQYF

V gene: TRBV7-3
J gene: TRBJ2-2
D gene: NA
clone size: NA
CDR3 DNA: TGTGCCAGCAGCTTGACAGTTTCGACCGGGGAGCTGTTTTTT
CDR3 protein: CASSLTVSTGELFF

V gene: TRBV3-1/TRBV3-2
J gene: TRBJ2-5
D gene: NA
clone size: NA
CDR3 DNA: TGTGCCAGCAGCCCACTTAGTCAGGGGACCCAGTACTTC
CDR3 protein: CASSPLSQGTQYF

V gene: TRBV7-2
J gene: TRBJ1-3
D gene: NA
clone size: NA
CDR3 DNA: TGTGCCAGCAGCTTAGATTGGGGGACTGGAAACACCATATATTTT
CDR3 protein: CASSLDWGTGNTIYF

V gene: TRBV30
J gene: TRBJ1-1
D gene: NA
clone size: NA
CDR3 DNA: TGTGCCTGGAGTGCCGGGGGGGGGAGAGAAGCTTTCTTT
CDR3 protein: CAWSAGGGREAFF

V gene: TRBV15
J gene: TRBJ1-2
D gene: TRBD1
clone size: NA
CDR3 DNA: TGTGCCACCAGCTCAAGGACAGGGGCGGATAAAGGTGGCTACACCTTC
CDR3 protein: CATSSRTGADKGGYTF

V gene: TRBV5-1
J gene: TRBJ2-7
D gene: NA
clone size: NA
CDR3 DNA: TGCGCCAGCAGCTTGGGCGGTAACTACGAGCAGTACTTC
CDR3 protein: CASSLGGNYEQYF

V gene: TRBV18
J gene: TRBJ2-2
D gene: NA
clone size: NA
CDR3 DNA: TGTGCCAGCTCACCCAGCCACCGGGACACCGGGGAGCTGTTTTTT
CDR3 protein: CASSPSHRDTGELFF

V gene: TRBV18
J gene: TRBJ1-1
D gene: NA
clone size: NA
CDR3 DNA: TGTGCCAGCTCAAGTGGACAGAACACTGAAGCTTTCTTT
CDR3 protein: CASSSGQNTEAFF

V gene: TRBV12-3/TRBV12-4
J gene: TRBJ2-1
D gene: NA
clone size: NA
CDR3 DNA: TGTGCCAGCAGCAGACCGCCAGGTCGGCAGTTCTTC
CDR3 protein: CASSRPPGRQFF

V gene: TRBV3-1/TRBV3-2
J gene: TRBJ2-5
D gene: TRBD2
clone size: NA
CDR3 DNA: TGTGCCAGCAGCCATTCCGGGGGCGGGGGGGCTTCGCCCCGTAAAGAGACCCAGTACTTC
CDR3 protein: CASSHSGGGGASPRKETQYF

V gene: TRBV2
J gene: TRBJ1-5
D gene: NA
clone size: few
CDR3 DNA: TGTGCCAGCAGTGAAAGGCAGGGGATACAGCCCCAGCATTTT
CDR3 protein: CASSERQGIQPQHF

V gene: TRBV6-2/TRBV6-3
J gene: TRBJ1-2
D gene: NA
clone size: NA
CDR3 DNA: TGTGCCAGCAGCCCCGTTGGTGGTGGCTACACCTTC
CDR3 protein: CASSPVGGGYTF

V gene: TRBV3-1/TRBV3-2
J gene: TRBJ2-3
D gene: TRBD2
clone size: NA
CDR3 DNA: TGTGCCAGCAGCCCCCACGCGGGAGTTGCAGATACGCAGTATTTT
CDR3 protein: CASSPHAGVADTQYF

V gene: TRBV30
J gene: TRBJ2-7
D gene: NA
clone size: few
CDR3 DNA: TGTGCCTGGAGTGACAGGGTCGTCTCCTACGAGCAGTACTTC
CDR3 protein: CAWSDRVVSYEQYF

V gene: TRBV4-2
J gene: TRBJ2-1
D gene: NA
clone size: NA
CDR3 DNA: TGTGCCAGCAGCCAAGACCCCGGACATGGGAATGAGCAGTTCTTC
CDR3 protein: CASSQDPGHGNEQFF

V gene: TRBV28
J gene: TRBJ1-2
D gene: NA
clone size: NA
CDR3 DNA: TGTGCCAGCAAGGGGGATGTCAGAGGCTACACCTTC
CDR3 protein: CASKGDVRGYTF

V gene: TRBV6-5
J gene: TRBJ2-7
D gene: TRBD1
clone size: NA
CDR3 DNA: TGTGCCAGCAGGTTGACAGGGGGTTCCTACGAGCAGTACTTC
CDR3 protein: CASRLTGGSYEQYF